The rows below give T cell receptor beta chains drawn from one sample of a study of blood T cells in healthy people across ages. MiXCR was run by TCRdb on the 5' RACE reads, yielding one entry per CDR3 protein. Here the sample spans fewer than 700,000 distinct CDR3 sequences, around 41% being singletons. The material sequenced was blood. Source of these receptors: a man aged 80 or over in good health. The CDR3 runs from the conserved cysteine through the conserved F or W. The order of the fields is D gene, J gene, V gene, clone size, CDR3 protein, CDR3 DNA. A D gene is named only where the DNA matches it firmly. Size is omitted from some rows. Given values are once, few, many or a class for expanded clones.

>NA|TRBJ1-4|TRBV30|few
CAWGMGGISEKLFF
TGTGCCTGGGGCATGGGGGGGATTAGTGAAAAACTGTTTTTT
>NA|TRBJ2-7|TRBV6-1|many
CASFRARSYEQYF
TGTGCCAGTTTCAGGGCGAGGTCCTACGAGCAGTACTTC
>NA|TRBJ2-7|TRBV7-9|few
CASSLATYEQYF
TGTGCCAGCAGCTTAGCCACCTACGAGCAGTACTTC
>TRBD1|TRBJ1-4|TRBV7-2|NA
CASSPRRGRLHEKLFF
TGTGCCAGCAGCCCCCGGAGGGGGCGCCTCCATGAAAAACTGTTTTTT
>NA|TRBJ2-5|TRBV7-9|NA
CASSLDTQRETQYF
TGTGCCAGCAGCTTGGACACTCAGAGGGAGACCCAGTACTTC
>NA|TRBJ2-7|TRBV29-1|many
CSAGVVYEQYF
TGCAGCGCAGGGGTTGTATACGAGCAGTACTTC
>TRBD2|TRBJ2-3|TRBV12-3/TRBV12-4|few
CASREGLAYPTDTQYF
TGTGCCAGCAGGGAGGGACTAGCGTACCCCACAGATACGCAGTATTTT
>NA|TRBJ2-5|TRBV5-1|NA
CASSLGGSLYQYF
TGCGCCAGCAGCTTGGGAGGGTCCCTATACCAGTACTTC
>TRBD1|TRBJ1-2|TRBV12-3/TRBV12-4|many
CASSWVTGGAGYTF
TGTGCCAGCAGTTGGGTAACAGGGGGCGCAGGCTACACCTTC
>NA|TRBJ1-2|TRBV24-1|NA
CATSADSRQDGYTF
TGTGCCACCAGTGCCGATTCGAGACAGGATGGCTACACCTTC
>NA|TRBJ1-4|TRBV3-1|NA
CANSHSDSDNEKLFF
TGTGCCAACAGCCACTCCGACAGCGACAATGAAAAACTGTTTTTT
>NA|TRBJ2-2|TRBV5-6|NA
CASSLSVTGELFF
TGTGCCAGCAGCTTGTCGGTCACCGGGGAGCTGTTTTTT
>NA|TRBJ2-3|TRBV20-1|NA
CSASRRGGTDTQYF
TGCAGTGCTAGTCGGCGCGGGGGCACAGATACGCAGTATTTT
>NA|TRBJ2-1|TRBV27|NA
CASSLTTIYNEQFF
TGTGCCAGCAGTTTGACTACTATTTACAATGAGCAGTTCTTC
>TRBD2|TRBJ2-1|TRBV6-2/TRBV6-3|few
CASKPGTSGSYNEQFF
TGTGCCAGCAAACCCGGGACTAGCGGGAGTTACAATGAGCAGTTCTTC
>TRBD2|TRBJ2-7|TRBV27|NA
CASSFEGGAYNEQYF
TGTGCCAGCAGTTTCGAGGGAGGGGCCTACAATGAGCAGTACTTC
>TRBD1|TRBJ1-1|TRBV29-1|NA
CSVQTGGGSTEAFF
TGCAGCGTTCAGACAGGGGGTGGCTCGACTGAAGCTTTCTTT
>NA|TRBJ2-7|TRBV20-1|few
CSARDNYYEQYF
TGCAGTGCTAGGGACAACTACTACGAGCAGTACTTC
>NA|TRBJ2-5|TRBV20-1|few
CSARDPVRVETQYF
TGCAGTGCTAGAGATCCAGTGAGGGTGGAGACCCAGTACTTC
>TRBD1|TRBJ2-2|TRBV6-5|few
CASSYLNRGAGELFF
TGTGCCAGCAGTTACCTTAACAGGGGGGCCGGGGAGCTGTTTTTT
>NA|TRBJ1-2|TRBV19|NA
CASSIGGSYGYTF
TGTGCCAGTAGTATCGGGGGCTCCTATGGCTACACCTTC
>TRBD2|TRBJ2-3|TRBV6-6|NA
CASEGLAGGAVRYTQYF
TGTGCCAGCGAAGGACTAGCGGGGGGGGCCGTGAGATATACGCAGTATTTT
>NA|TRBJ1-5|TRBV9|NA
CASSSSGWGQPQHF
TGTGCCAGCAGCTCCTCAGGGTGGGGTCAGCCCCAGCATTTT
>NA|TRBJ1-5|TRBV30|NA
CAWSGGGNSNQPQHF
TGTGCCTGGAGTGGGGGGGGTAATAGCAATCAGCCCCAGCATTTT